The clone carrying this T cell receptor beta chain was recorded a few times. The antigen is not known. TCRdb analysed the RACE reads with MiXCR anew, one entry per CDR3 protein. Among tens of thousands of distinct CDR3 sequences, approximately 6.6% were seen once, and the ten largest hold 1% to 1.5%. V lost 7 bases and J lost 4, with 17 bases in between. The germline V gene has CDR1 SQVTM and CDR2 ANQGSEA. The CDR3 runs 14 residues. Time point described: patch test 2, 6 weeks after DPC sensitization. The sample's treatment: therapeutic diphenylcyclopropenone sensitization with weekly scalp DPC. These data belong to a study of human T cells and chemical hapten exposure. On the study more broadly: Upper inner arm skin measuring around 2 cm by around 2 cm received 2% DPC for sensitization.

Findings and caveats of the study: Sensitizing to DPC left TCRs with a frequency above 1 in 1000 unaltered.

Specimen: whole blood, collected in connection with sensitization to the hapten diphenylcyclopropenone (DPC). The TCR comes from a woman aged 25 to 39 with alopecia areata. Some clones in this sample may be carry-over from other donors' samples. This chain links TRBV29-1 with TRBJ1-5; D gene unclear. The CDR3 sequence is CSAIPADRNQPQHF. The CDR3 nucleotides read TGCAGCGCTATACCCGCGGACCGAAATCAGCCCCAGCATTTT.